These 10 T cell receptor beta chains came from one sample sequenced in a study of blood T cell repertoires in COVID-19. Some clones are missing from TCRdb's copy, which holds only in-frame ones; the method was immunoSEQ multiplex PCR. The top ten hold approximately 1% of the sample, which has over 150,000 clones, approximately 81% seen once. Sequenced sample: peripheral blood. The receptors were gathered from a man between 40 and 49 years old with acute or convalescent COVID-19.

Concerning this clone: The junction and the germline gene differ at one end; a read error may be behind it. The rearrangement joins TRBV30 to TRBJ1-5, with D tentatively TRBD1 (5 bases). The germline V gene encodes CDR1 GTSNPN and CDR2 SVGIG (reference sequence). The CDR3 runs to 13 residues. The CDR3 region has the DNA TGTGCCGGGAGTGAGGGGAGCAATCAGCCCCAGCATTTT. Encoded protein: CAGSEGSNQPQHF.

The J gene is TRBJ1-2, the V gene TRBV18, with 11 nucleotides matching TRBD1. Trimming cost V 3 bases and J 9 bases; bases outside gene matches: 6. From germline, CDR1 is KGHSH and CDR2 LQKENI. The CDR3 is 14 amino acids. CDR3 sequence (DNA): TGTGCCAGCTCACCCGGGACAGGGGGAACTAGCTACACCTTC. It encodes CASSPGTGGTSYTF.

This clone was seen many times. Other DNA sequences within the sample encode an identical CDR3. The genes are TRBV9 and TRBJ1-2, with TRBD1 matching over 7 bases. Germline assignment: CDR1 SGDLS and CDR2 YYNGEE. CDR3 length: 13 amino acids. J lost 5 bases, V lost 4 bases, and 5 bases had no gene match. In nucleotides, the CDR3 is TGTGCCAGCAGCCCTGACAGGGAGTATGGCTACACCTTC. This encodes CASSPDREYGYTF.

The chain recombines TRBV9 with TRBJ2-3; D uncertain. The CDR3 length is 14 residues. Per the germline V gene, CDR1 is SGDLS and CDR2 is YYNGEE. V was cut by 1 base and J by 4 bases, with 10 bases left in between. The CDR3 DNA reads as TGTGCCAGCAGCGTACTACTTACCCCAGATACGCAGTATTTT. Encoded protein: CASSVLLTPDTQYF. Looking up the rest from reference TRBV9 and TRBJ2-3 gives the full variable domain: DSGVTQTPKHLITATGQRVTLRCSPRSGDLSVYWYQQSLDQGLQFLIQYYNGEERAKGNILERFSAQQFPDLHSELNLSSLELGDSALYFCASSVLLTPDTQYFGPGTRLTVL.

The CDR3 DNA follows: TGTGCCAGCAGCCGCACGCCTACTAACAGGGCCAGAGATACGCAGTATTTT. Amino acid sequence: CASSRTPTNRARDTQYF. The J gene is TRBJ2-3, the V gene TRBV9; a possible D gene is TRBD1 (6 bases). V was clipped by 4 bases and J by 5 bases, with 23 bases between them. Germline V CDR1 and CDR2: SGDLS, YYNGEE. This CDR3 contains 17 residues.

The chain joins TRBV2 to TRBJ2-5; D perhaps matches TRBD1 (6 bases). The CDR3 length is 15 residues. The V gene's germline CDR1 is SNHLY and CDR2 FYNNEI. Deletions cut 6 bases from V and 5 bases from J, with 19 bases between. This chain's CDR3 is CASRLNRVADETQYF. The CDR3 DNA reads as TGTGCCAGCAGATTAAACAGGGTGGCGGATGAGACCCAGTACTTC.

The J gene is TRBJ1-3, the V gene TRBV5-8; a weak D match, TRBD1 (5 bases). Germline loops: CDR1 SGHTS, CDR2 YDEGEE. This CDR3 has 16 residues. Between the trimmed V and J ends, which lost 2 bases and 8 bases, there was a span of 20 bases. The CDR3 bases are TGTGCCAGCAGCTTAAACCCGGACAAACCTTCGGACACCATATATTTT. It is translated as CASSLNPDKPSDTIYF.

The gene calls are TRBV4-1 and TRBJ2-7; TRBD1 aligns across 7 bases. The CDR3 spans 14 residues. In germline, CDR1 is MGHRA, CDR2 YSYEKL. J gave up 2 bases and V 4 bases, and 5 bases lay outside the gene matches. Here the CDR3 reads CASSRQTGTYEQYF. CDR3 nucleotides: TGCGCCAGCAGCCGACAGACAGGGACCTACGAGCAGTACTTC.

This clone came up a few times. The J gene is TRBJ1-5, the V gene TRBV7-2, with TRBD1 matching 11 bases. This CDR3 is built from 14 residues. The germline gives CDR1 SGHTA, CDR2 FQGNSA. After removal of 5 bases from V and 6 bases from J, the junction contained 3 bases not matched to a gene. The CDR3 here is CASSRDRGSQPQHF. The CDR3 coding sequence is TGTGCCAGCAGCCGGGACAGGGGGTCTCAGCCCCAGCATTTT.

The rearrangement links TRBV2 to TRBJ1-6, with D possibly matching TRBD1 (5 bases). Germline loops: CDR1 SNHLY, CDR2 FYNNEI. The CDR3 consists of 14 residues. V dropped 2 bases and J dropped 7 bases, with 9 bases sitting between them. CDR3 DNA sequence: TGTGCCAGCAGTGAACAGGACACGAATTCACCCCTCCACTTT. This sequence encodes CASSEQDTNSPLHF.